The sequence of this T cell receptor (beta chain) was determined in a study of CD8 T cells in ankylosing spondylitis. Study-level points and caveats: Disease-linked clones had a CD8+ phenotype and relatively low frequency in peripheral blood. Characteristic of ankylosing spondylitis blood, it appeared, was a TCR beta motif comprising fewer than 10 highly homologous variants.

Germline loops: CDR1 DFQATT, CDR2 SNEGSKA (reference sequence). Between the trimmed V and J ends, which lost 6 bases and 7 bases, there was a span of 19 bases. The CDR3 is 14 amino acids. This clonotype was recorded many times. The antigen is not known. TCRdb passed the 5' RACE reads through MiXCR, listing each CDR3 protein once. Among about 700,000 distinct CDR3 sequences listed, roughly 19% were seen once. This clonotype was sampled from a male donor with ankylosing spondylitis. The sequenced material came from blood, either unsorted or a sorted T cell fraction (not recorded which). The V call is TRBV20-1, the J call TRBJ1-5; perhaps TRBD1 as D (6 bases). The CDR3 nucleotides are TGCAGTGCCCGAAAGGGAGGGGGAAACCAGCCCCAGCATTTT. Translated, it gives CSARKGGGNQPQHF.